This record covers a single TCR beta chain. This entry is derived from a study of cytomegalovirus exposure and HLA in healthy donors. Trimming shortened V by 6 bases and J by 1 base, and 13 bases separated the two germline ends. There are 15 residues in the CDR3. CDR1 and CDR2 (germline): ENHRY, SYGVKD. The PCR had 60 Vbeta and 13 Jbeta primers. As processed by the authors: In a later analysis, the count reached some 83 million unique TCR beta chains, with roughly 12 million shared. This table comes from immunoSEQ multiplex PCR, and its TCRdb copy is limited to in-frame clones, with some not included. From that table come the V and J calls and clone size; the DNA was used to work out D and trimming. The sample contains tens of thousands of clones, approximately 84% of which appear only once.

Sequencing input: PBMCs. V and J are TRBV10-3 and TRBJ1-5, with D maybe TRBD1 (6 bases). The TCR sequence derives from a girl aged 2 to 9 in good health and CMV-seropositive. CDR3 bases: TGTGCCATCAGCCAGGGGTTGGGGAGCAATCAGCCCCAGCATTTT. It is translated as CAISQGLGSNQPQHF.